The 12 T cell receptor beta chains in this list originate from one sample, sequenced in a study of blood T cell repertoires in COVID-19. Here immunoSEQ multiplex PCR was the method, and the copy in TCRdb shows in-frame clones only, minus some. The sample shows roughly 200,000 clones, nearly 90% of them seen only once. The sample comprised peripheral blood. The receptors derive from a middle-aged man with acute or convalescent COVID-19.

This clone turned up a few times. The CDR3 DNA sequence: TGTGCCAGCAGCCAAGGGCTCAATCAGCCCCAGCATTTT. Residues: CASSQGLNQPQHF. V usage is TRBV4-2 and J usage is TRBJ1-5; D not resolved. V lost 1 base to trimming and J lost 3 bases, with 4 bases between them. The CDR3 runs 13 residues. Germline-derived CDR1 and CDR2 are LGHNA and YNFKEQ.

This clone was counted only a few times. V is TRBV11-2 and J is TRBJ1-2; 9 bases are a match to TRBD1. CDR1 and CDR2 from the germline V gene are SGHAT and FQNNGV. The length of the CDR3 is 17 residues. The junction had 20 bases not matched to a gene; V was cut back by 10 bases and J by 5 bases. The CDR3 DNA follows: TGTGCCATCCCGAAGGGTAGCCCGGGACAGGGTTGGTATGGCTACACCTTC. Protein sequence: CAIPKGSPGQGWYGYTF. The full variable domain, completed using reference TRBV11-2 and TRBJ1-2, is EAGVAQSPRYKIIEKRQSVAFWCNPISGHATLYWYQQILGQGPKLLIQFQNNGVVDDSQLPKDRFSAERLKGVDSTLKIQPAKLEDSAVYLCAIPKGSPGQGWYGYTFGSGTRLTVV.

The V and J genes are TRBV29-1 and TRBJ2-2; possible D gene TRBD1, 6 bases. This CDR3 comprises 15 residues. CDR1 is SQVTM and CDR2 is ANQGSEA in the germline V gene. V lost 4 bases and J lost 7, with 19 bases in between. CDR3 sequence: CSVVGDTGSGGELFF. The CDR3 DNA sequence: TGCAGCGTTGTGGGGGACACGGGCTCTGGCGGGGAGCTGTTTTTT.

The gene calls are TRBV3-1 (or the pseudogene TRBV3-2) and TRBJ1-2; TRBD1 is a possible D gene (6 bases). The V gene's germline CDR1 is LGHDT and CDR2 YNNKEL (reference sequence). This CDR3 region has 14 residues. V lost 3 bases and J 9 bases, leaving 17 bases between the germline ends. The CDR3 sequence: CASSQRTASGRYTF. The CDR3 nucleotides read TGTGCCAGCAGCCAGCGGACAGCTTCCGGGCGCTACACCTTC.

The chain carries TRBV10-3 and TRBJ2-2; TRBD2 matches 8 bases. J gave up 2 bases and V 6 bases, and 5 bases lay outside the gene matches. The V gene's germline CDR1 is ENHRY and CDR2 SYGVKD. The CDR3 loop spans 15 amino acids. CDR3 sequence: CAIRGLVGNTGELFF. The CDR3 DNA follows: TGTGCCATCAGGGGACTAGTTGGAAACACCGGGGAGCTGTTTTTT.

CDR3 sequence: CASSQGWGGYTF. In nucleotides, the CDR3 is TGTGCCAGCAGTCAGGGCTGGGGTGGCTACACCTTC. This sequence joins TRBV9 and TRBJ1-2; a weak D match, TRBD1 (5 bases). Germline values: CDR1 SGDLS, CDR2 YYNGEE. CDR3 length equals 12 residues. Trimming pared 5 bases from V and 7 bases from J, leaving 12 bases between.

The chain employs TRBV7-3 and TRBJ2-3, with D tentatively TRBD2 (6 bases). The CDR3 sequence is 16 residues long. Germline values: CDR1 SGHTA, CDR2 FQGTGA. The V end was cut by 1 base, the J end by 2 bases, with 13 bases between. CDR3 sequence reads: CASSLKRALSTDTQYF. The DNA of the CDR3 is TGTGCCAGCAGCTTAAAGCGGGCCTTATCCACAGATACGCAGTATTTT.

The table lists this clone with a few counts. The chain uses TRBV19 and TRBJ2-3; 8 bases are shared with TRBD1. The CDR3 has 15 amino acids. V dropped 7 bases and J dropped 9; count of bases not matched to a gene: 15. The germline V gene has CDR1 LNHDA and CDR2 SQIVND (reference sequence). CDR3 sequence reads: CASKRGTGGSGTQYF. CDR3 sequence (DNA): TGTGCCAGTAAAAGGGGAACAGGGGGATCGGGGACGCAGTATTTT. The full variable domain, with the rest looked up from reference TRBV19 and TRBJ2-3, is DGGITQSPKYLFRKEGQNVTLSCEQNLNHDAMYWYRQDPGQGLRLIYYSQIVNDFQKGDIAEGYSVSREKKESFPLTVTSAQKNPTAFYLCASKRGTGGSGTQYFGPGTRLTVL.

This clone has only one observation. The rearrangement joins TRBV28 to TRBJ1-2; D call uncertain. Trimming pared 8 bases from V and 8 bases from J, leaving 18 bases between. This CDR3 is built from 13 residues. Germline CDR1 reads MDHEN; CDR2 reads SYDVKM. The CDR3 loop reads CASAAEIPRGYTF. The CDR3 nucleotides read TGTGCCAGCGCTGCGGAGATACCACGGGGCTACACCTTC.

V usage is TRBV5-5 and J usage is TRBJ1-1; TRBD1 is a possible D gene (5 bases). Trimming removed 4 bases at V and 7 bases at J, with 17 bases between. This CDR3 region has 14 residues. Germline CDR1 and CDR2: SGHKS and YYEKEE (reference sequence). The CDR3 protein is CASSQMTVFDEAFF. The CDR3 DNA reads as TGTGCCAGCAGCCAGATGACAGTGTTCGATGAAGCTTTCTTT.

The CDR3 spells CASSGGTVFEKLFF. Written as DNA, the CDR3 is TGTGCCAGTTCCGGCGGGACAGTTTTTGAAAAACTGTTTTTT. The chain recombines TRBV6-5 with TRBJ1-4; 7 positions match TRBD1. This CDR3 region has 14 residues. J lost 7 bases, V lost 9 bases, and 11 bases had no gene match. The germline gives CDR1 MNHEY, CDR2 SVGAGI.

V usage is TRBV9 and J usage is TRBJ2-7; 8 nucleotides agree with TRBD1. Trimming took 2 bases from V and 2 from J; bases not matched to a gene: 3. Germline V CDR1 and CDR2: SGDLS, YYNGEE. The CDR3 consists of 14 residues. For the CDR3, the DNA is TGTGCCAGCAGCGTCGAGACAGGGGCCTACGAGCAGTACTTC. Its translation is CASSVETGAYEQYF.